The rows below give T cell receptor beta chains drawn from one sample of a study of blood T cell repertoires in COVID-19. Assay: immunoSEQ multiplex PCR; the TCRdb copy retains only in-frame clones and omits some. The sample gives under 200,000 clones, about 88% of which show up once; 20% to 25% is in the top ten. Material for sequencing was PBMCs or T cells enriched from blood (not recorded which). The receptors shown here come from a woman in her 40s in a cohort exposed to, infected with or recovered from COVID-19 (not recorded which). Each CDR3 is given with its conserved first and last residue.

v_call cdr3_aa
TRBV27 CASSSGTGETQYF
TRBV11-2 CASSLVAGAGEQYF
TRBV7-9 CASSSIPDSYQETQYF
TRBV11-2 CASSVGLAVPGELFF
TRBV11-2 CASSLEGTAHYGYTF
TRBV18 CASSLEGVLGEAFF
TRBV2 CASSEIVDEQYF
TRBV5-4 CASSLNRGYEAFF
TRBV14 CASSQVASGGRPYEQYF
TRBV7-9 CASSLTVNEKLFF
TRBV5-1 CASSLSQGGTEAFF
TRBV23-1 CASWVRDRGYEQYF
TRBV11-2 CASSLGGGDQPQHF
TRBV12-3/TRBV12-4 CASSHGQNQPQHF
TRBV11-2 CASSLGKKTIQFF
TRBV30 CAWSVSGLGAFF
TRBV7-6 CASSLAYSGSNSPLHF
TRBV30 CAWSDDPLTGELFF
TRBV7-9 CASNTSPESEAFF
TRBV6-1 CASSEGTGGSYEQYF
TRBV5-1 CASSLVGQKNTEAFF
TRBV4-3 CASSRGGKYEQYF
TRBV6-1 CASSEAVAAENSPLHF
TRBV18 CASSLGAGEAFF
TRBV4-1 CASSQAEGVGSPLHF
TRBV5-1 CASSAEETQYF
TRBV7-9 CASSLGTVSHKTDQPQHF
TRBV5-4 CASSFGTGPYEQYF